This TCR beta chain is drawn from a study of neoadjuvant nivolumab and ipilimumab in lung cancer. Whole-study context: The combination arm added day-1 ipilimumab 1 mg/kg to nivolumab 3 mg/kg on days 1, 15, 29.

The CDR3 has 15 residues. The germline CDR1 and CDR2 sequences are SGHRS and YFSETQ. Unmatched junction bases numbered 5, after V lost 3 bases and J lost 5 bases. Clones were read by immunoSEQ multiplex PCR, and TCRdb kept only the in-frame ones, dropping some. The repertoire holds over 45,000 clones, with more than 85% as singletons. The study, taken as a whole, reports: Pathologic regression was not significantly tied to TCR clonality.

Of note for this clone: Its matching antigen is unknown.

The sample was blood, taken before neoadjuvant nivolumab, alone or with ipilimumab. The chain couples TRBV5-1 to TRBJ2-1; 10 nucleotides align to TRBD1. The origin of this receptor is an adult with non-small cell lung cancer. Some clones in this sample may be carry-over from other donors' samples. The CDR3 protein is CASSSAGQGHNEQFF. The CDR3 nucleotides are TGCGCCAGCAGCTCTGCGGGACAGGGGCACAATGAGCAGTTCTTC. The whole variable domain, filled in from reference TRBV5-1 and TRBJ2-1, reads KAGVTQTPRYLIKTRGQQVTLSCSPISGHRSVSWYQQTPGQGLQFLFEYFSETQRNKGNFPGRFSGRQFSNSRSEMNVSTLELGDSALYLCASSSAGQGHNEQFFGPGTRLTVL.